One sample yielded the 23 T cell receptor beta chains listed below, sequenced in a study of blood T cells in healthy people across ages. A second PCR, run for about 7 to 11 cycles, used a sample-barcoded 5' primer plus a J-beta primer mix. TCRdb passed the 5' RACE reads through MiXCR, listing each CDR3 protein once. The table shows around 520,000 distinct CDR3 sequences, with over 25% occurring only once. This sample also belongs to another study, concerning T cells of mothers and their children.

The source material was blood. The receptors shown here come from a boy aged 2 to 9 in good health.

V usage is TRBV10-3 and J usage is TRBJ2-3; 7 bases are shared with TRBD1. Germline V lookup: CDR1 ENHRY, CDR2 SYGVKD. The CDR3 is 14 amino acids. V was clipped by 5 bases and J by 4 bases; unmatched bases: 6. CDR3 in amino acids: CAISTSTGADTQYF. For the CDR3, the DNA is TGTGCCATCAGTACCTCTACAGGGGCAGATACGCAGTATTTT.

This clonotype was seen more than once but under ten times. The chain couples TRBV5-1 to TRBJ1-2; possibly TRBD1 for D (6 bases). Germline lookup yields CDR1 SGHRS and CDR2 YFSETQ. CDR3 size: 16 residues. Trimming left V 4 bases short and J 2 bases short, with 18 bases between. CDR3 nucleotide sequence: TGCGCCAGCAGCCAGTTGGAGTTCGGGACAAACTATGGCTACACCTTC. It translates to CASSQLEFGTNYGYTF.

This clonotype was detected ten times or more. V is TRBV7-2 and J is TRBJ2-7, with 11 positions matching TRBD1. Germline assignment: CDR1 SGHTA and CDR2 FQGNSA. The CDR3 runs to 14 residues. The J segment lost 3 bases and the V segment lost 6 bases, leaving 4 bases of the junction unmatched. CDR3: CASRPGTGGYEQYF. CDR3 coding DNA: TGTGCCAGCAGGCCCGGGACAGGGGGCTACGAGCAGTACTTC.

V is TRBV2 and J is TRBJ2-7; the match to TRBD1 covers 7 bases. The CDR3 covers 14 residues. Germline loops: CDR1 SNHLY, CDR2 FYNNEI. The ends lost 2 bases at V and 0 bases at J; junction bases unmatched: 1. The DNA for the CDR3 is TGTGCCAGCAGTGAATGGGACAGCTCCTACGAGCAGTACTTC. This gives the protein CASSEWDSSYEQYF.

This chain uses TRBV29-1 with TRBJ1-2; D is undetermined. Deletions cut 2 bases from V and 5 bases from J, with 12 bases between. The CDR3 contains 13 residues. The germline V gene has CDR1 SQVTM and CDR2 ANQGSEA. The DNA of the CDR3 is TGCAGCGTTGAAAAAAGGCTGCTATATGGCTACACCTTC. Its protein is CSVEKRLLYGYTF.

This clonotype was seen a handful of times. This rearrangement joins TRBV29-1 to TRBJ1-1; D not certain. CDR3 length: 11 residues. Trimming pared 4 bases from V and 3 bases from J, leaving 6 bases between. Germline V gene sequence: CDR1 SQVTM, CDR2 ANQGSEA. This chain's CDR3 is CSVGWDTEAFF. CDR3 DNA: TGCAGCGTTGGATGGGACACTGAAGCTTTCTTT. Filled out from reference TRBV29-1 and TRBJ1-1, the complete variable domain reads SAVISQKPSRDICQRGTSLTIQCQVDSQVTMMFWYRQQPGQSLTLIATANQGSEATYESGFVIDKFPISRPNLTFSTLTVSNMSPEDSSIYLCSVGWDTEAFFGQGTRLTVV.

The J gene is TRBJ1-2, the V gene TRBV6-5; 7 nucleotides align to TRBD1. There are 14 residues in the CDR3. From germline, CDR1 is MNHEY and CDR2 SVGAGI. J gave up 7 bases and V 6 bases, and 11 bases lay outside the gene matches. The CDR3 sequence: CASRPNNRGAGYTF. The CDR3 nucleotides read TGTGCCAGCAGACCTAACAACAGGGGAGCTGGCTACACCTTC.

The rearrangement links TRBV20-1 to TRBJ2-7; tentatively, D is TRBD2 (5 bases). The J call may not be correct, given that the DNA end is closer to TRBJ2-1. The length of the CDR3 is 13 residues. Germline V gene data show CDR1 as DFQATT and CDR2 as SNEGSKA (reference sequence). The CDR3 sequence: CSAMNRELDEQFF. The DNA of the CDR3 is TGCAGTGCTATGAATCGGGAATTGGATGAGCAGTTCTTC.

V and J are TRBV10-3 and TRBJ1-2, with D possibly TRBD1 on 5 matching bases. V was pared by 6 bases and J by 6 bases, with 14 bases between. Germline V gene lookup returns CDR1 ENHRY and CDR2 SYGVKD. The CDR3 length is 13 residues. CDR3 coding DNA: TGTGCCATCAGCCAGACAGTTGGGCATGGCTACACCTTC. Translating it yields CAISQTVGHGYTF.

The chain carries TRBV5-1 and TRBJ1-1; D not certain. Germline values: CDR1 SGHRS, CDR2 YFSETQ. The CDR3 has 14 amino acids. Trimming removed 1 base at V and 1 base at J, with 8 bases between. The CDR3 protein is CASSLNGGNTEAFF. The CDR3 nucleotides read TGCGCCAGCAGCTTGAATGGTGGGAACACTGAAGCTTTCTTT.

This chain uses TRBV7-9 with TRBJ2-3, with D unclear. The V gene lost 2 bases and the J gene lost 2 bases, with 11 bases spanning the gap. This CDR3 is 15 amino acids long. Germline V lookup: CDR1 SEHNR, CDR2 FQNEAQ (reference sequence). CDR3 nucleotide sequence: TGTGCCAGCAGCTTATCTCGTCACCTCACAGATACGCAGTATTTT. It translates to CASSLSRHLTDTQYF.

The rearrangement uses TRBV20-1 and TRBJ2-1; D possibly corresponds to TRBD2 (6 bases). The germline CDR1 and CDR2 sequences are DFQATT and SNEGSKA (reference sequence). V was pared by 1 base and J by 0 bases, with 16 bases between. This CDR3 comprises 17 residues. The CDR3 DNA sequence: TGCAGTGCTAGAGTCAGGAGGGCCTTTAGCTCCTACAATGAGCAGTTCTTC. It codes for CSARVRRAFSSYNEQFF.

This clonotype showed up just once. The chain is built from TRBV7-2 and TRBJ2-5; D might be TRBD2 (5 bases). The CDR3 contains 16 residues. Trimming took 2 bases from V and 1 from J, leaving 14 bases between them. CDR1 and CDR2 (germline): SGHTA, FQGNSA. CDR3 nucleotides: TGTGCCAGCAGCTTAACCTCGCGAGGGTCCCAAGAGACCCAGTACTTC. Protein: CASSLTSRGSQETQYF.

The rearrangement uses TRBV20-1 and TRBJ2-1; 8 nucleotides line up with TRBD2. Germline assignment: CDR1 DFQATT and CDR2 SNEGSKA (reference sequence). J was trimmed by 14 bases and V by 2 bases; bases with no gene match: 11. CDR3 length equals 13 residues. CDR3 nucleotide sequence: TGCAGTGCTAGACTCCCGGGAGGGCCTATTAAGTTCTTC. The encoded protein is CSARLPGGPIKFF.

The chain's CDR3 is CASSQDLPGGEETQYF. For the CDR3, the DNA is TGCGCCAGCAGCCAAGATCTGCCAGGGGGCGAAGAGACCCAGTACTTC. This chain uses TRBV4-1 with TRBJ2-5; 8 bases agree with TRBD1. V lost 0 bases and J lost 3; bases outside the gene matches: 6. CDR1 MGHRA and CDR2 YSYEKL come from the germline V gene. CDR3 length: 16 amino acids.

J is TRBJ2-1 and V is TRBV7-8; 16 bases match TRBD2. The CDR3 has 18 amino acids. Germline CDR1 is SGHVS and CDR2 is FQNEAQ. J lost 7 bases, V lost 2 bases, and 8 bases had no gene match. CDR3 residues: CASSLNSGTSGRGNEQFF. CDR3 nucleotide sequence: TGTGCCAGCAGCTTAAATTCCGGGACTAGCGGGAGGGGGAATGAGCAGTTCTTC.

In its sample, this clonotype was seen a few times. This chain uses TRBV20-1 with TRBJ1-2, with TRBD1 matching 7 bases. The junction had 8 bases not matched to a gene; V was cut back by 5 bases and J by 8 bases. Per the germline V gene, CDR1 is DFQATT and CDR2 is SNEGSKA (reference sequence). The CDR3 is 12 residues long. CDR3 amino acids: CSAPGTVRGYTF. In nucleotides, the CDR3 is TGCAGTGCTCCCGGGACAGTGCGGGGCTACACCTTC.

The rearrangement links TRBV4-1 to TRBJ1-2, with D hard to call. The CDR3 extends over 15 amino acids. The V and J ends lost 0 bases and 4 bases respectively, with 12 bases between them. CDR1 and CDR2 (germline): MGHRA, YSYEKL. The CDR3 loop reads CASSQDKLLPYGYTF. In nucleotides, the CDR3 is TGCGCCAGCAGCCAAGATAAACTCCTCCCCTATGGCTACACCTTC.

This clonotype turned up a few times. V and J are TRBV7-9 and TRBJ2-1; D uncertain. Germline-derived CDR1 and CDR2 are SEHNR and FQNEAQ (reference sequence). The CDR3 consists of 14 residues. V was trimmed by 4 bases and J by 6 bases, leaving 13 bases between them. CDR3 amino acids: CASSSPRTFNEQFF. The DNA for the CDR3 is TGTGCCAGCAGCTCACCCCGGACCTTCAATGAGCAGTTCTTC.

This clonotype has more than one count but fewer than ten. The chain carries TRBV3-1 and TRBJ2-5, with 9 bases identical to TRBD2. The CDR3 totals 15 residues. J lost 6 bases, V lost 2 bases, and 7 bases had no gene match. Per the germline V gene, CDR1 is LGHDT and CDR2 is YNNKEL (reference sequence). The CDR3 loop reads CASSQFGTSTQTQYF. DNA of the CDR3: TGTGCCAGCAGCCAATTCGGGACTAGCACACAGACCCAGTACTTC.

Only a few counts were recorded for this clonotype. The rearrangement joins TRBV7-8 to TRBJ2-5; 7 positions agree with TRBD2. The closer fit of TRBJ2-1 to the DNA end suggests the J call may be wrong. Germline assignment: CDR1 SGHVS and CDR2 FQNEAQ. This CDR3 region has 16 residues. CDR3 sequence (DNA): TGTGCCAGCAGCCTCACGGGACTATTGAACTACAATGAGCAGTTCTTC. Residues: CASSLTGLLNYNEQFF.

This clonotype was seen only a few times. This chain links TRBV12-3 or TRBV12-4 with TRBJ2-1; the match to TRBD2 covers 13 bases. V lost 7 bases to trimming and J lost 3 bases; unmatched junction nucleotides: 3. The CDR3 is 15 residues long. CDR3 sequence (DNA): TGTGCCAGCAAGAGACTAGCGGGAGGCTACAATGAGCAGTTCTTC. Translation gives CASKRLAGGYNEQFF.

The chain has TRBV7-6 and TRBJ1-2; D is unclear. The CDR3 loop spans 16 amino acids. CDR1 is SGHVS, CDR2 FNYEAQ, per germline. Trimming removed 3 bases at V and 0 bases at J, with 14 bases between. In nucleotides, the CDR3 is TGTGCCAGCAGCTTTAGATTAACGGGATCTAACTATGGCTACACCTTC. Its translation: CASSFRLTGSNYGYTF.